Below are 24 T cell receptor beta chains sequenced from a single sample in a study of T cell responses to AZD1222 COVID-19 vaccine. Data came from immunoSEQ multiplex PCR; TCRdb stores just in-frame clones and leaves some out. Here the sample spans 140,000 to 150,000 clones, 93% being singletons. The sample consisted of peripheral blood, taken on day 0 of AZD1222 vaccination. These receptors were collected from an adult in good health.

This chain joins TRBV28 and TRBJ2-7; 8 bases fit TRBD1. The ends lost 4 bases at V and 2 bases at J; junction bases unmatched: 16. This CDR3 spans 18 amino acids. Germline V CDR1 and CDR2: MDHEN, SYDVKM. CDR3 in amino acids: CASSSSSTDRGPPYEQYF. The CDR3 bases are TGTGCCAGCAGTTCCTCCTCGACCGACAGGGGTCCTCCCTACGAGCAGTACTTC.

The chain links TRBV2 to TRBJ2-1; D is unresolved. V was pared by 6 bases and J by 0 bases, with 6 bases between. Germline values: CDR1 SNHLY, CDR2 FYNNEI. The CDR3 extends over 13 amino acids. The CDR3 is CASRRNSYNEQFF. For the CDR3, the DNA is TGTGCCAGCAGGCGGAACTCCTACAATGAGCAGTTCTTC.

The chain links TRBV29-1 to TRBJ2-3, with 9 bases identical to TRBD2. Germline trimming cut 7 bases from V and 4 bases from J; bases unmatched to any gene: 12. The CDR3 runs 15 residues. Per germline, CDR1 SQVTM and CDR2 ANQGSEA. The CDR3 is CSGGVSGSLADTQYF. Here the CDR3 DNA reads TGCAGCGGGGGGGTTAGCGGGAGTCTGGCAGATACGCAGTATTTT.

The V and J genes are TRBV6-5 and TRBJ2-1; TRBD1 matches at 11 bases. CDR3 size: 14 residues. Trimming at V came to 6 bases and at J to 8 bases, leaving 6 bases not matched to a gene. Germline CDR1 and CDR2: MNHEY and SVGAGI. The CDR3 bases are TGTGCCAGCAGATCCGGGACAGGGGGGTATGAGCAGTTCTTC. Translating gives CASRSGTGGYEQFF.

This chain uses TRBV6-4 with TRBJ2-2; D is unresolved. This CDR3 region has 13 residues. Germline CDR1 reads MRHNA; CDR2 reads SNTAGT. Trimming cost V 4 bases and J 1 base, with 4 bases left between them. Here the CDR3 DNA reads TGTGCCAGCAGTGTTAAGAACACCGGGGAGCTGTTTTTT. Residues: CASSVKNTGELFF.

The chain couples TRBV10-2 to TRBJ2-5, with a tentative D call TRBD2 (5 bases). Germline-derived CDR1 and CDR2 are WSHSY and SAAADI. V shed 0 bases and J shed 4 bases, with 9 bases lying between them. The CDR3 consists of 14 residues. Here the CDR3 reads CASSESSRGETQYF. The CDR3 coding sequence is TGCGCCAGCAGTGAGTCGTCACGGGGAGAGACCCAGTACTTC.

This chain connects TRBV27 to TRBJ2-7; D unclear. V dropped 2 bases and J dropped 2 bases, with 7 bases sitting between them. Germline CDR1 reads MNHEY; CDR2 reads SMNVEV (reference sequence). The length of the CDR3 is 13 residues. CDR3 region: CASSLRATYEQYF. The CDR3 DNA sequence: TGTGCCAGCAGTTTAAGGGCTACCTACGAGCAGTACTTC.

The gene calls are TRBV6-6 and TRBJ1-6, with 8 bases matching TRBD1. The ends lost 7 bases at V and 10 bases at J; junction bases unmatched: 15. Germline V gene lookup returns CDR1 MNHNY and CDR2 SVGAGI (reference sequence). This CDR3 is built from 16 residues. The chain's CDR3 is CASTLSPRTGMSPLHF. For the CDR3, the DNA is TGTGCCAGCACTCTGTCTCCAAGGACAGGGATGTCACCCCTCCACTTT.

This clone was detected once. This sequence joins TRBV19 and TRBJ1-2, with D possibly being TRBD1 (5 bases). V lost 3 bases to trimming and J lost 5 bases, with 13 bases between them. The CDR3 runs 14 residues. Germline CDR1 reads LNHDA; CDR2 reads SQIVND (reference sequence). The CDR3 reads CASSIAAGRYGYTF. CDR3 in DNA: TGTGCCAGTAGTATCGCCGCAGGGAGATATGGCTACACCTTC.

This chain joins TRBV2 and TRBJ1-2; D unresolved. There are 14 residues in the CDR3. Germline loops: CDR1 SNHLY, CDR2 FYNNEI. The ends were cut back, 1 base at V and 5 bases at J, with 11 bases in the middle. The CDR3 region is CASSEETFSYGYTF. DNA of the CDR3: TGTGCCAGCAGTGAAGAGACCTTCTCATATGGCTACACCTTC.

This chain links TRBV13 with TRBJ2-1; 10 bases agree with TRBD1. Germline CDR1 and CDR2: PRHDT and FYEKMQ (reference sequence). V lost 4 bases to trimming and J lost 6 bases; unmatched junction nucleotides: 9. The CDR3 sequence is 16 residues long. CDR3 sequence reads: CASSSTGTGVFNEQFF. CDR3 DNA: TGTGCCAGCAGCTCAACCGGGACAGGGGTTTTCAATGAGCAGTTCTTC. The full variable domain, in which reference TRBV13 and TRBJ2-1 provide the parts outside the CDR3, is AAGVIQSPRHLIKEKRETATLKCYPIPRHDTVYWYQQGPGQDPQFLISFYEKMQSDKGSIPDRFSAQQFSDYHSELNMSSLELGDSALYFCASSSTGTGVFNEQFFGPGTRLTVL.

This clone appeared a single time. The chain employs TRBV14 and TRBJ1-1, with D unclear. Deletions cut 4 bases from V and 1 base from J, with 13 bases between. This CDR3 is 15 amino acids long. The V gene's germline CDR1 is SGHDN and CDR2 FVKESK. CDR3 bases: TGTGCCAGCAGCCGAGAGGGCGGAACGAACACTGAAGCTTTCTTT. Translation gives CASSREGGTNTEAFF.

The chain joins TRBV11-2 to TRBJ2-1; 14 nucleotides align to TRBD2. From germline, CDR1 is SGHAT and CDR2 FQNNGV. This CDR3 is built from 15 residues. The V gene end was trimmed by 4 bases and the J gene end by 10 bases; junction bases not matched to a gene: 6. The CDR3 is CASSSGTSGSLEQFF. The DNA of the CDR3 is TGTGCCAGCAGCTCCGGGACTAGCGGGAGCCTAGAGCAGTTCTTC. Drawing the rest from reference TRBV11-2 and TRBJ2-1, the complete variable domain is EAGVAQSPRYKIIEKRQSVAFWCNPISGHATLYWYQQILGQGPKLLIQFQNNGVVDDSQLPKDRFSAERLKGVDSTLKIQPAKLEDSAVYLCASSSGTSGSLEQFFGPGTRLTVL.

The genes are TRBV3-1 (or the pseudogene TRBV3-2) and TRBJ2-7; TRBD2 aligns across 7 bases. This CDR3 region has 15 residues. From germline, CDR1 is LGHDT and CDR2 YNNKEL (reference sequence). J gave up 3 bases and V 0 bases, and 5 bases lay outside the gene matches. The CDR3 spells CASSQERGTLYEQYF. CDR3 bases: TGTGCCAGCAGCCAAGAGCGGGGGACCCTCTACGAGCAGTACTTC.

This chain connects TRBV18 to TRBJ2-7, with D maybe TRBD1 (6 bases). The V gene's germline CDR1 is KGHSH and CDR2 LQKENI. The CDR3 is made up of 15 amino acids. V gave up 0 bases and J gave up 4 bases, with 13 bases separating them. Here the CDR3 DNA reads TGTGCCAGCTCACCACCGACAGGTAACCGTTACGAGCAGTACTTC. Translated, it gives CASSPPTGNRYEQYF.

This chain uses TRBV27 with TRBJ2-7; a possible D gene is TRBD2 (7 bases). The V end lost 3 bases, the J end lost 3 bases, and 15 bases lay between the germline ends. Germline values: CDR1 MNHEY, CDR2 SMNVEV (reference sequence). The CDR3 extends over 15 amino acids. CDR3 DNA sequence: TGTGCCAGCAGTTTCCGGCAGGGAGGGGGCTACGAGCAGTACTTC. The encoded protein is CASSFRQGGGYEQYF.

CDR3 loop: CAWSVRGGNQPQHF. CDR3 DNA: TGTGCCTGGAGTGTACGAGGAGGCAATCAGCCCCAGCATTTT. V and J are TRBV30 and TRBJ1-5; D is unclear. The CDR3 loop spans 14 amino acids. In germline, CDR1 is GTSNPN, CDR2 SVGIG (reference sequence). V was cut by 0 bases and J by 2 bases, with 8 bases left in between.

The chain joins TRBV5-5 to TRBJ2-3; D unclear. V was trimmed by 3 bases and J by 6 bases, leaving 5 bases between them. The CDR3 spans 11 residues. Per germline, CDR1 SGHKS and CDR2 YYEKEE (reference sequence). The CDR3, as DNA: TGTGCCAGCAGCTGGTTGGATACGCAGTATTTT. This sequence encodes CASSWLDTQYF.

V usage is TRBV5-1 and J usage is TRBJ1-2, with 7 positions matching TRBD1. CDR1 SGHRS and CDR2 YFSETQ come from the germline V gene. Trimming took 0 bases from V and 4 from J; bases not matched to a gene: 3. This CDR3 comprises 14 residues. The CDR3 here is CASSLATGTYGYTF. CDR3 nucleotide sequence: TGCGCCAGCAGCTTGGCGACAGGGACCTATGGCTACACCTTC.

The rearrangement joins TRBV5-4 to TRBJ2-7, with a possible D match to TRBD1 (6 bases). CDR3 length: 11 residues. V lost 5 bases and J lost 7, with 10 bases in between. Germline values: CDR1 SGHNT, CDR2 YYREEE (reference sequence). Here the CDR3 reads CASSSDREQYF. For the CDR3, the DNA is TGTGCCAGCAGTTCCGACAGGGAGCAGTACTTC.

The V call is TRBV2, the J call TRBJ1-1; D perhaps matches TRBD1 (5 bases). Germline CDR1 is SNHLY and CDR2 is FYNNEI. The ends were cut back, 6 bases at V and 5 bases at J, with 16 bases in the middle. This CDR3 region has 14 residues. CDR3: CASRKGTLGTEAFF. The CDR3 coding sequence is TGTGCCAGCAGGAAGGGGACGCTGGGAACTGAAGCTTTCTTT.

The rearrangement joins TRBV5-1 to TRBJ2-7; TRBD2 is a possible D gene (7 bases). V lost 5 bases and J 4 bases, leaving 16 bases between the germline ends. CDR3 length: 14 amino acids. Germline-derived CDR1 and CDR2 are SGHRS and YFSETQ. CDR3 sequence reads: CASRSGEGLYEQYF. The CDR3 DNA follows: TGCGCCAGCAGGTCAGGGGAGGGACTGTACGAGCAGTACTTC.

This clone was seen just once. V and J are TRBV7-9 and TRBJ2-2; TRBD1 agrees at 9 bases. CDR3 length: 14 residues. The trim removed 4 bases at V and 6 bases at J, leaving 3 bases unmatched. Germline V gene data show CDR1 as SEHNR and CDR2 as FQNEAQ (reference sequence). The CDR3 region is CASSWDREAGELFF. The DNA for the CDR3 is TGTGCCAGCAGCTGGGACAGGGAAGCCGGGGAGCTGTTTTTT. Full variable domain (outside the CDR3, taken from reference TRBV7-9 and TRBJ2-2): DTGVSQNPRHKITKRGQNVTFRCDPISEHNRLYWYRQTLGQGPEFLTYFQNEAQLEKSRLLSDRFSAERPKGSFSTLEIQRTEQGDSAMYLCASSWDREAGELFFGEGSRLTVL.

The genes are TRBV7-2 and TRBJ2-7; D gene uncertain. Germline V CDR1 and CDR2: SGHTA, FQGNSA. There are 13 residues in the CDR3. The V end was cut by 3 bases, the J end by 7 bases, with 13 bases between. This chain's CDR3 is CASSLADPKEQYF. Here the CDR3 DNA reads TGTGCCAGCAGCTTGGCCGATCCGAAAGAGCAGTACTTC.